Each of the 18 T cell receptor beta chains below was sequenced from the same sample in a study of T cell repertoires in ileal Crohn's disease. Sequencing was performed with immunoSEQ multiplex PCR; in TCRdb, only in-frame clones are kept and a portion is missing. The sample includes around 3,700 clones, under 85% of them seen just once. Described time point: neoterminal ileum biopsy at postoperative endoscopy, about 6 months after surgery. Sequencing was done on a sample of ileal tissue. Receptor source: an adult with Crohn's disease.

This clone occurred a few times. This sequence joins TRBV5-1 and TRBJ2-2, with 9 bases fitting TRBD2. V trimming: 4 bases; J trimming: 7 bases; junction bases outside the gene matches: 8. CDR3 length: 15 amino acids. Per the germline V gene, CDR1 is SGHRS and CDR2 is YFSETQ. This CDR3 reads CASSGGTSRIGELFF. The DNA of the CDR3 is TGCGCCAGCAGCGGAGGGACTAGCAGAATCGGGGAGCTGTTTTTT.

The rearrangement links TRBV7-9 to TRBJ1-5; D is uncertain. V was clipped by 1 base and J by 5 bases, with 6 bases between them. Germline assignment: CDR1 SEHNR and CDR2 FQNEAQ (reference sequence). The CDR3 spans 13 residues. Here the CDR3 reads CASSLEGDQPQHF. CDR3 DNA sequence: TGTGCCAGCAGCTTAGAAGGAGATCAGCCCCAGCATTTT.

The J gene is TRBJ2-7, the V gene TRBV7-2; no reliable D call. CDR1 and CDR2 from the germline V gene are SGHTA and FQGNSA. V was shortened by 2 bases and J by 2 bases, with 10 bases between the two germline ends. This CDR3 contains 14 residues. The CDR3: CASSLMISAYEQYF. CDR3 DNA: TGTGCCAGCAGCTTAATGATCAGCGCCTACGAGCAGTACTTC.

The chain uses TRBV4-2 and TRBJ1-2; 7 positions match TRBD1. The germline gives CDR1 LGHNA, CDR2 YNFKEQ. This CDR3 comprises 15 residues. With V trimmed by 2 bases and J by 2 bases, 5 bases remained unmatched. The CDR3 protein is CASSQPGQMNYGYTF. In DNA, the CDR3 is TGTGCCAGCAGCCAACCGGGACAGATGAACTATGGCTACACCTTC.

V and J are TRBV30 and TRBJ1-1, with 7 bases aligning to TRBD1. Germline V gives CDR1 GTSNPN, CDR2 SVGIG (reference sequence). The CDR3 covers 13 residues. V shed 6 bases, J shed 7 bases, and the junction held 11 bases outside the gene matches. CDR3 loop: CACQTGTDFEAFF. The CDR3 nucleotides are TGTGCCTGCCAAACCGGGACAGACTTTGAAGCTTTCTTT.

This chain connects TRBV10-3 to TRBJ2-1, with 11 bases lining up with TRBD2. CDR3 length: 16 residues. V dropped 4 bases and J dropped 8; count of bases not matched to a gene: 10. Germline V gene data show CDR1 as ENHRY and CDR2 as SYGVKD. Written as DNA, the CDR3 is TGTGCCATCAGTGGGGTGACTAGCGGGATTGGGGATGAGCAGTTCTTC. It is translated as CAISGVTSGIGDEQFF.

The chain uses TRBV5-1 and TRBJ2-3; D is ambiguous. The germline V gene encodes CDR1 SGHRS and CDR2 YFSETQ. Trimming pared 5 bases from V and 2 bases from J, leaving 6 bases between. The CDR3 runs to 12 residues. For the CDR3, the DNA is TGCGCCAGCAGAACAGACACAGATACGCAGTATTTT. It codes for CASRTDTDTQYF.

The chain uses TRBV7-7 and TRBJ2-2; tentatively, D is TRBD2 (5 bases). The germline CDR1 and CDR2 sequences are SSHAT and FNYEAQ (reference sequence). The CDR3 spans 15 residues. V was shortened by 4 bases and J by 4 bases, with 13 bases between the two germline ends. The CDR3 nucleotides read TGTGCCAGCAGCTCCCGGGCAGAGGGCACCGGGGAGCTGTTTTTT. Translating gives CASSSRAEGTGELFF.

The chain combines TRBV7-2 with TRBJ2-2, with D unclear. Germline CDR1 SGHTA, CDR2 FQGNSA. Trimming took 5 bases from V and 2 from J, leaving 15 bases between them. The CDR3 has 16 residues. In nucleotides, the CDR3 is TGTGCCAGCAGCCAGAATCCAGGATTAAACACCGGGGAGCTGTTTTTT. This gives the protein CASSQNPGLNTGELFF.

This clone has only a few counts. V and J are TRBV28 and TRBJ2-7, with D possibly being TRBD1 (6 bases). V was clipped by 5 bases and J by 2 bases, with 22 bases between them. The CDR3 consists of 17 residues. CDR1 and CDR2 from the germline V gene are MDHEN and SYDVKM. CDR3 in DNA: TGTGCCAGCAGTAATACAATCCGGGGACAACCTCCCTACGAGCAGTACTTC. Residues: CASSNTIRGQPPYEQYF.

The CDR3 nucleotides read TGTGCCAGTAAGAAGGAACGGAGGAACAATGAGCAGTTCTTC. Protein product: CASKKERRNNEQFF. The chain combines TRBV19 with TRBJ2-1; perhaps TRBD2 as D (5 bases). Germline CDR1 is LNHDA and CDR2 is SQIVND (reference sequence). The CDR3 runs 14 residues. Trimming removed 7 bases at V and 5 bases at J, with 15 bases between.

For the CDR3, the DNA is TGCGCCAGCAGGGACAGGGACACCGGGGAGCTGTTTTTT. Translating it yields CASRDRDTGELFF. The chain employs TRBV5-1 and TRBJ2-2; 8 bases are a match to TRBD1. This CDR3 is 13 amino acids long. The V segment lost 5 bases and the J segment 3 bases; nucleotides outside the gene matches: 0. Germline CDR1 SGHRS, CDR2 YFSETQ. The full variable domain, its missing parts supplied by reference TRBV5-1 and TRBJ2-2, is KAGVTQTPRYLIKTRGQQVTLSCSPISGHRSVSWYQQTPGQGLQFLFEYFSETQRNKGNFPGRFSGRQFSNSRSEMNVSTLELGDSALYLCASRDRDTGELFFGEGSRLTVL.

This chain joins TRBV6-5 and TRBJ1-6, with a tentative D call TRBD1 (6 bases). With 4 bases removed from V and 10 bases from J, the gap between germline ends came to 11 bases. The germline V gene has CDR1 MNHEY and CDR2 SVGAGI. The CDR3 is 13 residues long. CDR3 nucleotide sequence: TGTGCCAGCAGTTTAGGGGGTCAGTCACCCCTCCACTTT. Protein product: CASSLGGQSPLHF.

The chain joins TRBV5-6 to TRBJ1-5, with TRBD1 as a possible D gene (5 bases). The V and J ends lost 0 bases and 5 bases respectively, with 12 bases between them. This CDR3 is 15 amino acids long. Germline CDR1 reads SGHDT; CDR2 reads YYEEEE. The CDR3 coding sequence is TGTGCCAGCAGCTTGGCAGGGAATGTATATCAGCCCCAGCATTTT. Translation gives CASSLAGNVYQPQHF.

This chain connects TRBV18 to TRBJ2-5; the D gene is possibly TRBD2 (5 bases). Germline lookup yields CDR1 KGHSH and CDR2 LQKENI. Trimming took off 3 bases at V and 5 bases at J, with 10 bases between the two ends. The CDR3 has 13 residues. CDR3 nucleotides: TGTGCCAGCTCACCTGGAGGATGGGAGACCCAGTACTTC. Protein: CASSPGGWETQYF.

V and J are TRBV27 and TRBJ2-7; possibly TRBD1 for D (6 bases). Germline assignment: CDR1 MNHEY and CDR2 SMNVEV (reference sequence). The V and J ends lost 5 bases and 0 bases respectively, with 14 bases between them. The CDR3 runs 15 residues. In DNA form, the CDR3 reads TGTGCCAGCAGTGGTAGGACAGCCTCCTCCTACGAGCAGTACTTC. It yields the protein CASSGRTASSYEQYF.

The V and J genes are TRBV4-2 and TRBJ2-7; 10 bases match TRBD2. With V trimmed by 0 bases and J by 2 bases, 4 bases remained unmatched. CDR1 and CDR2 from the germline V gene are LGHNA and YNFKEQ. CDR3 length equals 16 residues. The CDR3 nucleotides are TGTGCCAGCAGCCAAGAGACTAGCGGGTACACCTACGAGCAGTACTTC. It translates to CASSQETSGYTYEQYF.

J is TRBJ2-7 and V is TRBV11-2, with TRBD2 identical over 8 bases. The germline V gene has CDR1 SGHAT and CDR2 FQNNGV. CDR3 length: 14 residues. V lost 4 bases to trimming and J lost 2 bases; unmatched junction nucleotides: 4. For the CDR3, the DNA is TGTGCCAGCAGCTCAGGGCGGGGGGCCTACGAGCAGTACTTC. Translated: CASSSGRGAYEQYF.